The 8 T cell receptor beta chains below come from one sample, sequenced in a study of read filtering for tumor transcriptome and immune sequencing. Molecular barcoded adaptors covering alpha/delta and beta/gamma chains were used on approximately 400 ng RNA. TCRdb called the reads again in MiXCR, with one record for every CDR3 protein. The sample lists approximately 65,000 distinct CDR3 sequences, roughly 14% occurring once. The source material was a population of CD138-negative cells sorted from bone marrow. Receptors originate from a donor aged 40 or older with multiple myeloma.

This clonotype was seen many times. Here the CDR3 reads CSVESGITDTQYF. The CDR3 coding sequence is TGCAGCGTTGAGAGCGGGATAACAGATACGCAGTATTTT. The V and J genes are TRBV29-1 and TRBJ2-3, with 7 nucleotides matching TRBD2. The trim removed 3 bases at V and 3 bases at J, leaving 3 bases unmatched. The CDR3 consists of 13 residues. The germline CDR1 and CDR2 sequences are SQVTM and ANQGSEA.

The sample holds many counts of this clonotype. The J gene is TRBJ1-2, the V gene TRBV5-1; D gene ambiguous. Trimming took off 0 bases at V and 7 bases at J, with 10 bases between the two ends. Germline V gives CDR1 SGHRS, CDR2 YFSETQ. The CDR3 has 13 amino acids. The CDR3 region has the DNA TGCGCCAGCAGCTTGGTCCGAGCCGCTGGCTACACCTTC. Translation gives CASSLVRAAGYTF.

This clonotype was seen ten or more times. CDR3 region: CASSVGDLGSYNEQFF. In DNA form, the CDR3 reads TGTGCCAGCAGCGTGGGGGACCTTGGCTCCTACAATGAGCAGTTCTTC. The rearrangement uses TRBV9 and TRBJ2-1, with D perhaps assigned TRBD1 or TRBD2 (5 bases each). Germline-derived CDR1 and CDR2 are SGDLS and YYNGEE. Trimming stripped 2 bases from V and 0 bases from J, with 12 bases between. The CDR3 totals 16 residues.

This clonotype was seen at least ten times. The rearrangement joins TRBV5-6 to TRBJ2-3, with D possibly TRBD1 on 5 matching bases. Germline V CDR1 and CDR2: SGHDT, YYEEEE. The CDR3 runs to 15 residues. The V end was cut by 1 base, the J end by 0 bases, with 9 bases between. DNA of the CDR3: TGTGCCAGCAGCTTGAACAGGATTAGCACAGATACGCAGTATTTT. It yields the protein CASSLNRISTDTQYF.

The sample holds many counts of this clonotype. This chain joins TRBV27 and TRBJ2-1, with 13 bases identical to TRBD2. Trimming at V came to 9 bases and at J to 9 bases, leaving 11 bases not matched to a gene. CDR1 and CDR2 from the germline V gene are MNHEY and SMNVEV (reference sequence). CDR3 length: 15 amino acids. The DNA of the CDR3 is TGTGCCAGTCGACTAGCGGGAGGCCGTGGCAGTGAGCAGTTCTTC. Its translation is CASRLAGGRGSEQFF.

This clonotype was seen many times. V usage is TRBV5-1 and J usage is TRBJ2-7, with 10 positions matching TRBD1. The CDR3 is 19 residues long. Looked up from germline, CDR1 is SGHRS and CDR2 is YFSETQ. The ends lost 2 bases at V and 3 bases at J; junction bases unmatched: 17. The CDR3 nucleotides read TGCGCCAGCAGCTTTTCTATGACAGGGGGCTTCGGAACGAGCTACGAGCAGTACTTC. Translation gives CASSFSMTGGFGTSYEQYF.

The table lists this clonotype with many counts. For the CDR3, the DNA is TGCAGTGCCCCTCGGGCCACAGGGTCGGGAGACAATGAGCAGTTCTTC. Amino acid sequence: CSAPRATGSGDNEQFF. The chain is built from TRBV20-1 and TRBJ2-1; D is tentatively TRBD1 or TRBD2 (6 bases each). The V gene's germline CDR1 is DFQATT and CDR2 SNEGSKA (reference sequence). The CDR3 covers 16 residues. The V and J ends lost 6 bases and 5 bases respectively, with 23 bases between them.

With respect to this clonotype: A clone one base away is much larger, so this may be a read error. V is TRBV29-1 and J is TRBJ2-7; D is ambiguous. Looked up from germline, CDR1 is SQVTM and CDR2 is ANQGSEA. The CDR3 has 13 residues. V was trimmed by 6 bases and J by 6 bases, leaving 18 bases between them. CDR3 DNA sequence: TGCAGCGTGATTTCCTTCAAGGGCTGCGAGCAGTACTTC. Its protein is CSVISFKGCEQYF.